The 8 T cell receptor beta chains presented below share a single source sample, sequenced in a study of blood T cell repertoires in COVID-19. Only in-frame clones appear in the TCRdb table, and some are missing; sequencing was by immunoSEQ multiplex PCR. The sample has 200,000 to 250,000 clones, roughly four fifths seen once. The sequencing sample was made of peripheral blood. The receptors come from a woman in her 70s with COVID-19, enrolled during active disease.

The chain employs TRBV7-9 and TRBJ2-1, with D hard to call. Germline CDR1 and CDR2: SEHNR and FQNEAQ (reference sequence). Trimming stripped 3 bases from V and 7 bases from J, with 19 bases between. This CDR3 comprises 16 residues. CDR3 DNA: TGTGCCAGCAGCTTTTTATTCGCGCCCCCCGGGAATGAGCAGTTCTTC. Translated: CASSFLFAPPGNEQFF.

The CDR3 reads CSSEGGRSSYNEQFF. Written as DNA, the CDR3 is TGTAGCTCGGAAGGCGGGAGGAGCTCCTACAATGAGCAGTTCTTC. The chain links TRBV30 to TRBJ2-1, with TRBD2 identical over 8 bases. Germline V CDR1 and CDR2: GTSNPN, SVGIG (reference sequence). This CDR3 has 15 amino acids.

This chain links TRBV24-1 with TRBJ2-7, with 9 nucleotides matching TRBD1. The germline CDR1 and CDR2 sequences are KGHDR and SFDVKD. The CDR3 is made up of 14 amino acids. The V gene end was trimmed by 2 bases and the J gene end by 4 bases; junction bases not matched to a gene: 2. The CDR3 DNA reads TGTGCCACCAGTGATTCGGACAGGGGATACGAGCAGTACTTC. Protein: CATSDSDRGYEQYF.

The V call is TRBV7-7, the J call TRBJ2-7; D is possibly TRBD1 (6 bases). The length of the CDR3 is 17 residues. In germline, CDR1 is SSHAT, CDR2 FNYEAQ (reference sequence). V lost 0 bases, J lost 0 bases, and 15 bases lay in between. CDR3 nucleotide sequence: TGTGCCAGCAGCTTAGCGAACAGACAGGTAGGCTCCTACGAGCAGTACTTC. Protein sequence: CASSLANRQVGSYEQYF.

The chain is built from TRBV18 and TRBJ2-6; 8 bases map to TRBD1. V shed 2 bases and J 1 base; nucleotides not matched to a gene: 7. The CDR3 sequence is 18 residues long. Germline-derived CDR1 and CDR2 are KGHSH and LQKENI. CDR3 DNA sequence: TGTGCCAGCTCACCAGGCGACAGGGGCCCATCTGGGGCCAACGTCCTGACTTTC. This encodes CASSPGDRGPSGANVLTF.

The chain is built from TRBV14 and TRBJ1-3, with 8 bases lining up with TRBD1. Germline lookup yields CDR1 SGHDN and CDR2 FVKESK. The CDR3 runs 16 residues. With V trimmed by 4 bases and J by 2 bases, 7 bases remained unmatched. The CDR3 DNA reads TGTGCCAGCAGCCCCCAGGGGGCCTATCCTGGAAACACCATATATTTT. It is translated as CASSPQGAYPGNTIYF.

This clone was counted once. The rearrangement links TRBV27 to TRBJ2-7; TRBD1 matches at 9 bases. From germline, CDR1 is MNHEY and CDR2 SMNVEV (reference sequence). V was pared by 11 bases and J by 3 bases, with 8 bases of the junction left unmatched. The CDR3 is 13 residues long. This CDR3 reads CASQGQGFYEQYF. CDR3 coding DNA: TGTGCCTCCCAGGGACAGGGATTCTACGAGCAGTACTTC.

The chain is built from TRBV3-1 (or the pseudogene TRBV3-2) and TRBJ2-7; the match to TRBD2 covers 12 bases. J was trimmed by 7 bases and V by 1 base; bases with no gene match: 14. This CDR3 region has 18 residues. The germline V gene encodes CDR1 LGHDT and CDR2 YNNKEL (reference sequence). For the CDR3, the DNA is TGTGCCAGCAGCCAAGGATATGGAACGACTAGCGGGAGTGGGGAGCAGTACTTC. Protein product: CASSQGYGTTSGSGEQYF.